These T cell receptor beta chains were read from a single sample in a study of OX40 agonist ivuxolimab in advanced cancers. The method was immunoSEQ multiplex PCR; TCRdb's version includes in-frame clones alone and lacks a portion of them. The sample carries fewer than 100,000 clones, more than 75% recorded once. Sequences were derived from CD4+ or CD8+ T cells sorted from blood, sampled in a trial of the OX40 agonist ivuxolimab. These receptors were obtained from an adult with an advanced solid tumor such as melanoma, head and neck, liver or kidney cancer. The CDR3 runs from the conserved cysteine through the conserved F or W. Fields, in order: clone size, D gene, V gene, J gene, CDR3 protein, CDR3 DNA. A D gene is named only where the DNA matches it firmly. Clone size is shown for a subset of rows, as once, few, many or a class of expanded clone.

clone size: .; D gene: .; V gene: TRBV6-1; J gene: TRBJ2-5; CDR3 protein: CASSEGPKETQYF; CDR3 DNA: TGTGCCAGCAGTGAAGGTCCGAAAGAGACCCAGTACTTC
clone size: once; D gene: TRBD2; V gene: TRBV14; J gene: TRBJ2-5; CDR3 protein: CASSRTSGSGETQYF; CDR3 DNA: TGTGCCAGCAGCCGGACTAGCGGGAGTGGAGAGACCCAGTACTTC
clone size: .; D gene: TRBD1; V gene: TRBV5-1; J gene: TRBJ2-7; CDR3 protein: CASSGTGDYEQYF; CDR3 DNA: TGCGCCAGCAGCGGGACAGGGGACTACGAGCAGTACTTC
clone size: .; D gene: TRBD2; V gene: TRBV29-1; J gene: TRBJ2-1; CDR3 protein: CSVRAGGNSYNEQFF; CDR3 DNA: TGCAGCGTCCGAGCGGGAGGGAACTCCTACAATGAGCAGTTCTTC
clone size: once; D gene: TRBD1; V gene: TRBV9; J gene: TRBJ2-5; CDR3 protein: CASSVAGRGRTQYF; CDR3 DNA: TGTGCCAGCAGCGTAGCAGGCAGGGGGAGGACCCAGTACTTC
clone size: .; D gene: TRBD1; V gene: TRBV2; J gene: TRBJ2-7; CDR3 protein: CASSESGDRGLHEQYF; CDR3 DNA: TGTGCCAGCAGTGAAAGCGGGGACAGGGGGCTCCACGAGCAGTACTTC
clone size: .; D gene: .; V gene: TRBV6-6; J gene: TRBJ2-3; CDR3 protein: CASSLGTSTDTQYF; CDR3 DNA: TGTGCCAGCAGCTTAGGGACTAGCACAGATACGCAGTATTTT
clone size: .; D gene: TRBD1; V gene: TRBV28; J gene: TRBJ2-3; CDR3 protein: CASKETGFTDTQYF; CDR3 DNA: TGTGCCAGCAAGGAGACAGGGTTCACAGATACGCAGTATTTT
clone size: .; D gene: TRBD1; V gene: TRBV5-1; J gene: TRBJ2-1; CDR3 protein: CASSLEGTVINEQFF; CDR3 DNA: TGCGCCAGCAGCTTGGAGGGGACAGTAATCAATGAGCAGTTCTTC
clone size: .; D gene: .; V gene: TRBV5-5; J gene: TRBJ2-7; CDR3 protein: CASSLPPARRLEQYF; CDR3 DNA: TGTGCCAGCAGCCTTCCCCCGGCACGGCGTCTCGAGCAGTACTTC
clone size: .; D gene: .; V gene: TRBV4-3; J gene: TRBJ2-4; CDR3 protein: CASSQDFGGSGDIQYF; CDR3 DNA: TGCGCCAGCAGCCAAGATTTCGGAGGGAGTGGCGACATTCAGTACTTC
clone size: .; D gene: .; V gene: TRBV2; J gene: TRBJ1-5; CDR3 protein: CASSERAQGSNQPQHF; CDR3 DNA: TGTGCCAGCAGTGAAAGGGCCCAGGGGAGCAATCAGCCCCAGCATTTT
clone size: .; D gene: .; V gene: TRBV2; J gene: TRBJ1-1; CDR3 protein: CASSVVLEAEAFF; CDR3 DNA: TGTGCCAGCAGTGTGGTGCTGGAGGCTGAAGCTTTCTTT
clone size: .; D gene: .; V gene: TRBV18; J gene: TRBJ2-3; CDR3 protein: CASSPLGSGSGGDTQYF; CDR3 DNA: TGTGCCAGCTCACCCCTTGGCAGCGGCAGTGGGGGAGATACGCAGTATTTT
clone size: .; D gene: .; V gene: TRBV2; J gene: TRBJ2-7; CDR3 protein: CASIIGQGGFLYEQYF; CDR3 DNA: TGTGCCAGCATTATCGGACAGGGAGGGTTTTTGTACGAGCAGTACTTC
clone size: once; D gene: .; V gene: TRBV18; J gene: TRBJ2-7; CDR3 protein: CASSPPFGSSYEQYF; CDR3 DNA: TGTGCCAGCTCACCACCTTTTGGGAGCTCCTACGAGCAGTACTTC